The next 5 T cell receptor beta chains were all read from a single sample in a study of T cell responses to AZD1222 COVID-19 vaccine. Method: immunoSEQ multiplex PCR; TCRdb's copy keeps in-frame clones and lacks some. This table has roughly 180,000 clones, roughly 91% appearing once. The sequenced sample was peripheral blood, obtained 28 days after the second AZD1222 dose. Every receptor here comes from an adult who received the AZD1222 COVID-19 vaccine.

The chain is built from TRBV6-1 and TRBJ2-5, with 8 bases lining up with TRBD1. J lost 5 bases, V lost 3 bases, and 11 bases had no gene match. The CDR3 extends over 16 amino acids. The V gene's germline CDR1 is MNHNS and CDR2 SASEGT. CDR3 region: CASSEGTGQRVETQYF. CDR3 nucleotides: TGTGCCAGCAGTGAGGGGACAGGCCAAAGGGTGGAGACCCAGTACTTC.

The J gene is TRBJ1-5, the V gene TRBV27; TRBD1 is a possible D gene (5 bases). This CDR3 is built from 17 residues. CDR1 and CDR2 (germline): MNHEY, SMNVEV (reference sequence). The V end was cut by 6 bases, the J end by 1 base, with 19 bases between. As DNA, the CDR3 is TGTGCCAGCAGGGGATCGGGCAGGGAGGAGAGCAATCAGCCCCAGCATTTT. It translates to CASRGSGREESNQPQHF.

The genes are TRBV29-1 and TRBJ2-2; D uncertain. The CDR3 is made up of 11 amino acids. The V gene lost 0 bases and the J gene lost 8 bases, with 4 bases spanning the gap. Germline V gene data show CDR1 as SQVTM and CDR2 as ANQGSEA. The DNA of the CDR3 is TGCAGCGTTGAAGATCTAGGGGAGCTGTTTTTT. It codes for CSVEDLGELFF.

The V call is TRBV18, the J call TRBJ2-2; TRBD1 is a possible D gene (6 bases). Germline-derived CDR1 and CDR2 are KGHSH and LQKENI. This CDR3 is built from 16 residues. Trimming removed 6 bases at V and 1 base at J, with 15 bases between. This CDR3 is CASSRYETGNTGELFF. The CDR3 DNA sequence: TGTGCCAGCTCGCGTTACGAGACAGGGAACACCGGGGAGCTGTTTTTT. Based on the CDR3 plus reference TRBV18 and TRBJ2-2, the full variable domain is NAGVMQNPRHLVRRRGQEARLRCSPMKGHSHVYWYRQLPEEGLKFMVYLQKENIIDESGMPKERFSAEFPKEGPSILRIQQVVRGDSAAYFCASSRYETGNTGELFFGEGSRLTVL.

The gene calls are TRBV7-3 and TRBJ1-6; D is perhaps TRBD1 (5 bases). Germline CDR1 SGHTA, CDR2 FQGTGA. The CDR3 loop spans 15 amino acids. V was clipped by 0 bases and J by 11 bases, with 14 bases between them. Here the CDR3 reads CASSLTGQGMTPLHF. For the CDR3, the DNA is TGTGCCAGCAGCTTAACAGGGCAGGGTATGACACCCCTCCACTTT.